This TCR beta chain was captured by sequencing in a study of T-cell reconstitution after alpha-beta-depleted transplantation in children. Whole-study results and caveats: Where alpha-beta T cells came from about two months after transplant was reportedly several hundred expanded graft clones. T-cell counts and diversity were attributed mostly to newly produced T cells one year after transplant. Some patients showed high day-60 TCRbeta diversity, which derived from surviving recipient T cells and thymic progenitors.

Many counts were recorded for this clonotype. The antigen is unknown. Unique molecular identifiers featured in how the TCRbeta library was prepared. TCRdb analysed the PCR reads with MiXCR anew, one entry per CDR3 protein. The sample lists 90,000 to 130,000 distinct CDR3 sequences; about a tenth were seen once. After removal of 3 bases from V and 6 bases from J, the junction contained 5 bases not matched to a gene. The CDR3 has 14 residues. This sequence was found in a boy younger than 10 with acute lymphoblastic leukemia, due to receive a stem cell transplant. This chain links TRBV12-3 or TRBV12-4 with TRBJ1-5, with 7 bases fitting TRBD1. The starting material was PBMCs, obtained before TCRalphabeta/CD19-depleted stem cell transplant. CDR3 DNA sequence: TGTGCCAGCAGTTTCGGGACAGCTACTCAGCCCCAGCATTTT. This sequence encodes CASSFGTATQPQHF.